This entry describes one T cell receptor beta chain. Repertoires were generated with immunoSEQ multiplex PCR, while TCRdb's copy carries only in-frame clones and drops some. The profile covers under 75,000 clones, with 80% to 90% appearing a single time and 15% to 19% taken by the ten largest. The data originate from a study of blood T cell repertoires in COVID-19. Overall study: Sites across the United States, Italy and Spain contributed samples from acute and convalescent COVID-19.

Trimming took off 5 bases at V and 2 bases at J, with 6 bases between the two ends. In germline, CDR1 is ENHRY, CDR2 SYGVKD. The CDR3 consists of 12 residues. This receptor was identified in an elderly man with acute or convalescent COVID-19. Sequences were obtained from peripheral blood. The J gene is TRBJ1-2, the V gene TRBV10-3; D is unresolved. The CDR3 DNA follows: TGTGCCATCAGTTTTCAGAACTATGGCTACACCTTC. This codes for CAISFQNYGYTF.